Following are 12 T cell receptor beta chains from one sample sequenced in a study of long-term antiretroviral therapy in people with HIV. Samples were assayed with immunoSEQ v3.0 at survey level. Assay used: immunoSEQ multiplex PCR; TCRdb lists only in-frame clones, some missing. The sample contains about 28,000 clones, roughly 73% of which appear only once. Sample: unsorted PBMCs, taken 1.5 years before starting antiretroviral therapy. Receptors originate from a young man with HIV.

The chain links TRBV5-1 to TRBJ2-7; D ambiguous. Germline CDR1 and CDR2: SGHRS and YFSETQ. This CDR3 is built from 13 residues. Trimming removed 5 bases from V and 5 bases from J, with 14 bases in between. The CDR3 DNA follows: TGCGCCAGCAGTTCCGGGCGGATCGACGAGCAGTACTTC. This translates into CASSSGRIDEQYF.

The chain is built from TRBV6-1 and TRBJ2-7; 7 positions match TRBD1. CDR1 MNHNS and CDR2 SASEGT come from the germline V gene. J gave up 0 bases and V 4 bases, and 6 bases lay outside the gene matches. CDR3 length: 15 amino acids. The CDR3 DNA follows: TGTGCCAGCAGTGTGACCGGGACAGACTCCTACGAGCAGTACTTC. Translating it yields CASSVTGTDSYEQYF.

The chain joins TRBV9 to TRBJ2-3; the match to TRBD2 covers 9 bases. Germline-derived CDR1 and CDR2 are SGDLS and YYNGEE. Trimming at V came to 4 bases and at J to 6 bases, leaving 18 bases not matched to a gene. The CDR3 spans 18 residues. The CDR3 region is CASSPKWGSGSGHDTQYF. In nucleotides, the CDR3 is TGTGCCAGCAGCCCCAAATGGGGTAGCGGGAGTGGGCACGATACGCAGTATTTT.

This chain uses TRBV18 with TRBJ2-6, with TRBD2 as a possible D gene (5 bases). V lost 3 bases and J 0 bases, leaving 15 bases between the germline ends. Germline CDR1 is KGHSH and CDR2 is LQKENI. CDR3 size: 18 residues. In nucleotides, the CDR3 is TGTGCCAGCTCACCCCGGACTGTCGAGAGCTCTGGGGCCAACGTCCTGACTTTC. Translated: CASSPRTVESSGANVLTF. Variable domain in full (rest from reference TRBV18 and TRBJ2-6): NAGVMQNPRHLVRRRGQEARLRCSPMKGHSHVYWYRQLPEEGLKFMVYLQKENIIDESGMPKERFSAEFPKEGPSILRIQQVVRGDSAAYFCASSPRTVESSGANVLTFGAGSRLTVL.

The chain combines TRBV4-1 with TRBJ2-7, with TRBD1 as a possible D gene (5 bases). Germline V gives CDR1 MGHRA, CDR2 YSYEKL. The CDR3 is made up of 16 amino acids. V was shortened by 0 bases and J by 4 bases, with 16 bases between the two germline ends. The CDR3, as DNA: TGCGCCAGCAGCCAAGATGCGGCAGGGTCAAGGTACGAGCAGTACTTC. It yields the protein CASSQDAAGSRYEQYF.

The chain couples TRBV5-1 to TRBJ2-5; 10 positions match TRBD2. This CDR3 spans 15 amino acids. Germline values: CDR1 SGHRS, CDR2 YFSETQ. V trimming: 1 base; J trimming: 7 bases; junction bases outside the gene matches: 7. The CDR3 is CASSLSLAGVGTQYF. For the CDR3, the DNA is TGCGCCAGCAGCTTGAGCCTAGCGGGGGTTGGGACCCAGTACTTC.

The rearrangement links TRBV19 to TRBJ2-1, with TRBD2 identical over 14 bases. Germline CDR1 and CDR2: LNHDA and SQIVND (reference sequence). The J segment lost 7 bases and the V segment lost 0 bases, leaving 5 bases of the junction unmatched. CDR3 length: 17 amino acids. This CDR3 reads CASSIDPGLAGANEQFF. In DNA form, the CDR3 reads TGTGCCAGTAGTATAGACCCGGGACTAGCGGGAGCAAATGAGCAGTTCTTC.

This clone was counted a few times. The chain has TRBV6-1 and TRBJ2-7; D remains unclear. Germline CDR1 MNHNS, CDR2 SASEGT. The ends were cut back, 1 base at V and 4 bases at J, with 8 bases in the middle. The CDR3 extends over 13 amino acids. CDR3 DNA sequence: TGTGCCAGCAGTGAAGGCGGATTTTACGAGCAGTACTTC. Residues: CASSEGGFYEQYF.

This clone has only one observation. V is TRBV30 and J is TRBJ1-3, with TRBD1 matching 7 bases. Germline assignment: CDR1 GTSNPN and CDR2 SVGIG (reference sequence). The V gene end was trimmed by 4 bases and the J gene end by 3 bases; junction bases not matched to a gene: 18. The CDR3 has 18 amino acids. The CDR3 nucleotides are TGTGCCTGGACCTTTTACCCCCTCAGGGGGAAGAGTGGAAACACCATATATTTT. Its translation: CAWTFYPLRGKSGNTIYF.

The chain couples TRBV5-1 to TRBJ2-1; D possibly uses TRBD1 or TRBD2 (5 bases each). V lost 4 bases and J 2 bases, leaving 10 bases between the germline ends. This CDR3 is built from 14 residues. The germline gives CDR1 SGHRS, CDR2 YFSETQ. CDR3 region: CASSRGPTYNEQFF. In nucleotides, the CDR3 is TGCGCCAGCAGCCGGGGCCCCACCTACAATGAGCAGTTCTTC.

CDR3 amino acids: CASSLGPRGTGELFF. CDR3 nucleotide sequence: TGTGCCAGCAGCTTAGGCCCCCGGGGCACCGGGGAGCTGTTTTTT. The chain links TRBV7-3 to TRBJ2-2; a possible D gene is TRBD2 (5 bases). Trimming removed 2 bases at V and 4 bases at J, with 11 bases between. Germline CDR1 SGHTA, CDR2 FQGTGA. The CDR3 sequence is 15 residues long.

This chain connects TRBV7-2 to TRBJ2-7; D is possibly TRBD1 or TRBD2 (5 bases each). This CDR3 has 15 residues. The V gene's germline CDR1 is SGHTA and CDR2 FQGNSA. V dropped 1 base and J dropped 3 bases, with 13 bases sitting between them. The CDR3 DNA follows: TGTGCCAGCAGCTTAGGCCGGGGCGCGAACTACGAGCAGTACTTC. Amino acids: CASSLGRGANYEQYF.